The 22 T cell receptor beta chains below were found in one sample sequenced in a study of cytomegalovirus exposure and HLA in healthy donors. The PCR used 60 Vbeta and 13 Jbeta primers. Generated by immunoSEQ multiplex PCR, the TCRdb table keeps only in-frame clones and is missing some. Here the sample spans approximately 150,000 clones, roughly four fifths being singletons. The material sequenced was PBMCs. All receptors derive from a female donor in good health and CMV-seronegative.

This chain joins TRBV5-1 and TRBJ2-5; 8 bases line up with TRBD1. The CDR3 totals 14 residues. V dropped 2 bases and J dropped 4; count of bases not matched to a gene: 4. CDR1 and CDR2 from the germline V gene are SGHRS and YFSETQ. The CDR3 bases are TGCGCCAGCAGCTTAGGGACAGGAGGAGAGACCCAGTACTTC. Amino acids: CASSLGTGGETQYF.

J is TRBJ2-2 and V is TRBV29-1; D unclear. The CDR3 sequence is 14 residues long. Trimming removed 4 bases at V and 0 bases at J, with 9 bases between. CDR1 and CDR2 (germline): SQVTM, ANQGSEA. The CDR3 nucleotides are TGCAGCGTTGGGAGTAGGCCGAACACCGGGGAGCTGTTTTTT. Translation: CSVGSRPNTGELFF.

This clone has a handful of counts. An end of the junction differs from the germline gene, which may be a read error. Here the CDR3 DNA reads TGTTCCAGCAGCTTAGTGAGGACAGGGACCCACGAGCAGTACTTC. Encoded protein: CSSSLVRTGTHEQYF. The rearrangement joins TRBV7-9 to TRBJ2-7, with 8 bases that match TRBD1. Per the germline V gene, CDR1 is SEHNR and CDR2 is FQNEAQ (reference sequence). The CDR3 is made up of 15 amino acids.

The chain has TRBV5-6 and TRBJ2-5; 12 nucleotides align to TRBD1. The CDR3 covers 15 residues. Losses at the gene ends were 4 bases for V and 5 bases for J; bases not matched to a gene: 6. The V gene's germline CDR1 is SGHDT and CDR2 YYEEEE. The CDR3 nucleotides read TGTGCCAGCAGCCGGGGACAGGGGGCGGTGGAGACCCAGTACTTC. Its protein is CASSRGQGAVETQYF.

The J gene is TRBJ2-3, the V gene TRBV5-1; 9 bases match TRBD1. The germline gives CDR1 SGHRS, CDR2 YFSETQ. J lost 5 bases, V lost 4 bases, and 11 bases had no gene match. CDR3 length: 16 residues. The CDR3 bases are TGCGCCAGCAGCGTAGCCACAGGGGGCGCGGGAGATACGCAGTATTTT. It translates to CASSVATGGAGDTQYF.

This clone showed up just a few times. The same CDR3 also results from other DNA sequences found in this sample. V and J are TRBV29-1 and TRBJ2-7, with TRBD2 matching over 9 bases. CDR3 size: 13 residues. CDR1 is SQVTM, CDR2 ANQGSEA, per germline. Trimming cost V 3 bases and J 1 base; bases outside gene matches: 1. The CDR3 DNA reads TGCAGCGTTGAGACTAGCGGATCCTACGAGCAGTACTTC. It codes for CSVETSGSYEQYF.

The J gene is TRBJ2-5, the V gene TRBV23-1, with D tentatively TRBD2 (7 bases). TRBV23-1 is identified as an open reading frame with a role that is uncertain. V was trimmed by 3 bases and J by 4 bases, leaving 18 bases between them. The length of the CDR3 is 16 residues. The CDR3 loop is CASSHLRGGGGETQYF. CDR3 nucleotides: TGCGCCAGCAGTCACCTTAGGGGGGGAGGGGGAGAGACCCAGTACTTC.

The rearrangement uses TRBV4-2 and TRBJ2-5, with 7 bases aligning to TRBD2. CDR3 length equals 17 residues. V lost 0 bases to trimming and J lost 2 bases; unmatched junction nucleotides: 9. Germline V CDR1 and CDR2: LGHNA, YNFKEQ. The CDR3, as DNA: TGTGCCAGCAGCCAAGATGGCCTAGCGGTGTTACAAGAGACCCAGTACTTC. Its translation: CASSQDGLAVLQETQYF.

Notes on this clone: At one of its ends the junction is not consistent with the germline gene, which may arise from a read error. The CDR3 spells CASSWAGGNADMQYF. For the CDR3, the DNA is TGTGCCAGCTCATGGGCAGGGGGAAACGCAGATATGCAGTATTTT. The chain links TRBV18 to TRBJ2-3, with 7 bases aligning to TRBD1. Germline V gene sequence: CDR1 KGHSH, CDR2 LQKENI. This CDR3 is 15 amino acids long.

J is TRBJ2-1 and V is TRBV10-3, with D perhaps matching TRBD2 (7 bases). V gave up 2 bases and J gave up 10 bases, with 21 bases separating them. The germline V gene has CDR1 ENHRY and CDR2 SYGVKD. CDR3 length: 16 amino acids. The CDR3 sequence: CAISEEGRGGPDEQFF. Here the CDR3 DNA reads TGTGCCATCAGTGAGGAGGGGAGGGGGGGCCCCGACGAGCAGTTCTTC.

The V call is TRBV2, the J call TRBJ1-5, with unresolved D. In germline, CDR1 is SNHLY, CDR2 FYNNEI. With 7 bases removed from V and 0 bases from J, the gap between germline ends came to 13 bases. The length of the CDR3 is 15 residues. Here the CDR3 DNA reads TGTGCCAGCAAAAAGGCGGAGAATAGCAATCAGCCCCAGCATTTT. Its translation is CASKKAENSNQPQHF. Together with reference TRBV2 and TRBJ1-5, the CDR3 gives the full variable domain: EPEVTQTPSHQVTQMGQEVILRCVPISNHLYFYWYRQILGQKVEFLVSFYNNEISEKSEIFDDQFSVERPDGSNFTLKIRSTKLEDSAMYFCASKKAENSNQPQHFGDGTRLSIL.

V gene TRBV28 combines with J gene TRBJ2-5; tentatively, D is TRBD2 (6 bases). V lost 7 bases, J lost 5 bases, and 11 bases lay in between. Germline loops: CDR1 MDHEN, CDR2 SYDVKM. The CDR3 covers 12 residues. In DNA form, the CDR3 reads TGTGCCAGCATCGGGAGTCCCGAGACCCAGTACTTC. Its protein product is CASIGSPETQYF.

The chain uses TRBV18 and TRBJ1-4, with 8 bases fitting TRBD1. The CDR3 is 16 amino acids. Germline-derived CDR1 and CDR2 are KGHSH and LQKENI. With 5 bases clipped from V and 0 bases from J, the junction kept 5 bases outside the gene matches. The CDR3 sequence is CASSGTGSATNEKLFF. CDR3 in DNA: TGTGCCAGCTCAGGGACAGGAAGTGCAACTAATGAAAAACTGTTTTTT.

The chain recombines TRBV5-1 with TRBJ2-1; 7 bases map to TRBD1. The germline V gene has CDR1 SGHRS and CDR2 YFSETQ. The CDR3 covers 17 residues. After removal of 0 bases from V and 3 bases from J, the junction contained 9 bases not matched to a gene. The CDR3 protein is CASSLAVPGTVYNEQFF. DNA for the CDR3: TGCGCCAGCAGCTTGGCCGTTCCCGGGACAGTCTACAATGAGCAGTTCTTC.

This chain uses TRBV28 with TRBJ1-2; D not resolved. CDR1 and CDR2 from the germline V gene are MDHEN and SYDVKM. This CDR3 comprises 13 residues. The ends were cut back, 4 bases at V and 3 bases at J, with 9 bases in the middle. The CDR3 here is CASSSARYYGYTF. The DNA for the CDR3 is TGTGCCAGCAGTTCGGCCAGGTACTATGGCTACACCTTC.

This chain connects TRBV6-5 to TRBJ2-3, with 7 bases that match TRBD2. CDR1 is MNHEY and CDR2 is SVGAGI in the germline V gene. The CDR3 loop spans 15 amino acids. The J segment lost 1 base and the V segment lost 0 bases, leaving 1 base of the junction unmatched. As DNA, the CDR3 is TGTGCCAGCAGTTACTCAGCGGGGCGCACAGATACGCAGTATTTT. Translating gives CASSYSAGRTDTQYF.

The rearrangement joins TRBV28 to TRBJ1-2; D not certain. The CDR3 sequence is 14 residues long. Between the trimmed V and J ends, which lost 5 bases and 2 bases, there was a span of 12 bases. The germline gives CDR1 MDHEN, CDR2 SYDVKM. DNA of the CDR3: TGTGCCAGCAGTCCAGACTTAAGGAACTATGGCTACACCTTC. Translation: CASSPDLRNYGYTF.

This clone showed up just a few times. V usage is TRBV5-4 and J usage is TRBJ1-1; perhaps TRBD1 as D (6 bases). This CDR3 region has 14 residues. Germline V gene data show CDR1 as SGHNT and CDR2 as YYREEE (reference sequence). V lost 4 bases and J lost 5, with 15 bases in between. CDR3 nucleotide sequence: TGTGCCAGCAGCCCAGTCAGGGGTTCTACTGAAGCTTTCTTT. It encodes CASSPVRGSTEAFF.

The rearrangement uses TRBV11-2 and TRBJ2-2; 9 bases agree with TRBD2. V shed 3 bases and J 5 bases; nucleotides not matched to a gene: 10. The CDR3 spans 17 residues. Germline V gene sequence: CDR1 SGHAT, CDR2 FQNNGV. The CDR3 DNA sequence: TGTGCCAGCAGCTTTGGGGCAGCGGGGGGCTGGACCGGGGAGCTGTTTTTT. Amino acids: CASSFGAAGGWTGELFF.

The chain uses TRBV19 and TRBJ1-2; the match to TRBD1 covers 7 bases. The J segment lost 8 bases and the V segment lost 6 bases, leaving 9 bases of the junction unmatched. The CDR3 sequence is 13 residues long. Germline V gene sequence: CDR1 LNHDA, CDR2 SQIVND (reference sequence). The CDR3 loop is CASSPDRDLGYTF. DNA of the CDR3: TGTGCCAGTAGCCCAGACAGGGACCTCGGCTACACCTTC.

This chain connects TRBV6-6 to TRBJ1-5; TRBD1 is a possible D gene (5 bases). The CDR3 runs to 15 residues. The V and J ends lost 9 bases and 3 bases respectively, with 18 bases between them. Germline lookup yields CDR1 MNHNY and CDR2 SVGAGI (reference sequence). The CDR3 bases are TGTGCCAGTACCATCGGGGGGGTCGTCAATCAGCCCCAGCATTTT. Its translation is CASTIGGVVNQPQHF.

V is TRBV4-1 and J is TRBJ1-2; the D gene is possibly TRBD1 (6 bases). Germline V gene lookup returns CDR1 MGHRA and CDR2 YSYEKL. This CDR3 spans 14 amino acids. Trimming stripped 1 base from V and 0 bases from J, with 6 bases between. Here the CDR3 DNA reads TGCGCCAGCAGCCAAGGGACAGCTAACTATGGCTACACCTTC. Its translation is CASSQGTANYGYTF.